A selection of T cell receptor beta chains follows, all from one sample in a study of Siglec-9 on CD8 T cells in melanoma. Using immunoSEQ multiplex PCR, the repertoire was profiled, and TCRdb retains in-frame clones only, with some absent. The data contain 25,000 to 35,000 clones, 80% of them seen just once; the ten biggest clones take up 5.8%. The sample consisted of Siglec-9- CD8+ T cells sorted from blood. The receptors stem from a human donor in good health. Both conserved end residues are part of each CDR3. D genes are given only for firm matches. Size is stated for part of the rows, as once, few or many counts, or as a class when the clone is expanded.

>TRBJ2-7|TRBD2|TRBV30|NA|17
TGTGCCTGGAGTCCCGGGGTAGCGGGGCAAAACGCCTACGAGCAGTACTTC
CAWSPGVAGQNAYEQYF
>TRBJ2-7|NA|TRBV4-1|NA|15
TGCGCCAGCAGCCAAGAAGGAGCCGGAGCCTACGAGCAGTACTTC
CASSQEGAGAYEQYF
>TRBJ2-2|TRBD1|TRBV5-1|NA|16
TGCGCCAGCAGCTTGGGACAGGGCACGAACACCGGGGAGCTGTTTTTT
CASSLGQGTNTGELFF
>TRBJ2-1|NA|TRBV5-1|NA|15
TGCGCCAGCAGCTTGGAAGGGGGCTCCTACAATGAGCAGTTCTTC
CASSLEGGSYNEQFF
>TRBJ2-3|TRBD1|TRBV4-1|NA|17
TGCGCCAGCAGCCCAAATCTTGGGACAGGTTGGACAGATACGCAGTATTTT
CASSPNLGTGWTDTQYF
>TRBJ2-2|TRBD1|TRBV13|NA|17
TGTGCCAGCAGCTCCCACCCCGCCGGGACAGACACCGGGGAGCTGTTTTTT
CASSSHPAGTDTGELFF
>TRBJ1-2|NA|TRBV27|NA|14
TGTGCCAGCAGTTTGGGCGGCGGAACTTATGGCTACACCTTC
CASSLGGGTYGYTF
>TRBJ2-1|TRBD1|TRBV12-5|NA|15
TGTGCTAGTGGTTCGACCGGGACAGGGGTCGATGAGCAGTTCTTC
CASGSTGTGVDEQFF
>TRBJ2-2|TRBD2|TRBV5-1|NA|16
TGCGCCAGCAGCTTCACTAGCGGAGATAACACCGGGGAGCTGTTTTTT
CASSFTSGDNTGELFF
>TRBJ1-2|TRBD1|TRBV10-2|NA|13
TGCGCCAGCGGAGACAGGGTTTTCTATGGCTACACCTTC
CASGDRVFYGYTF
>TRBJ2-3|NA|TRBV7-8|once|15
TGTGCCAGCAGCTTAGTTTCGCCCCGCACAGATACGCAGTATTTT
CASSLVSPRTDTQYF
>TRBJ2-2|NA|TRBV10-1|NA|15
TGCGCCAGCGCCAGGGGGGCGAGGAACACCGGGGAGCTGTTTTTT
CASARGARNTGELFF
>TRBJ1-1|TRBD1|TRBV5-8|NA|16
TGTGCCAGCAGCTACCAGGGGGGGGGTATCAACACTGAAGCTTTCTTT
CASSYQGGGINTEAFF
>TRBJ1-1|TRBD1|TRBV4-1|NA|15
TGCGCCAGCAGCCAAGGGGACAGGGCGGACACTGAAGCTTTCTTT
CASSQGDRADTEAFF
>TRBJ1-2|NA|TRBV25-1|few|12
TGTGCCAGCAGGGACAGTGGGGAAGGCTACACCTTC
CASRDSGEGYTF
>TRBJ2-7|NA|TRBV19|NA|15
TGTGCCAGTAGTCCGGGGACGGCAGAATCCTACGAGCAGTACTTC
CASSPGTAESYEQYF
>TRBJ1-2|TRBD1|TRBV27|NA|15
TGTGCCAGCAGTTTATCGTCGGGACAGGGAGGCGGCTACACCTTC
CASSLSSGQGGGYTF
>TRBJ2-7|NA|TRBV19|NA|13
TGTGCCAGTAGGGGATTGTCCTCCTACGAGCAGTACTTC
CASRGLSSYEQYF
>TRBJ1-3|NA|TRBV6-1|NA|13
TGTGCCAGCAGCGTCGGTGGGGGAAACACCATATATTTT
CASSVGGGNTIYF
>TRBJ2-2|NA|TRBV4-1|few|13
TGCGCCAGCAGCCAATCATATAACCGGGAGCTGTTTTTT
CASSQSYNRELFF
>TRBJ2-5|NA|TRBV5-1|NA|15
TGCGCCAGCAGCCTCCCCCCTGAAGCCCAAGAGACCCAGTACTTC
CASSLPPEAQETQYF
>TRBJ1-1|TRBD1|TRBV12-5|NA|13
TGTGCTAGTGGTTTGCAGGGGGCGACTGAAGCTTTCTTT
CASGLQGATEAFF
>TRBJ1-6|TRBD1|TRBV4-1|NA|16
TGCGCCAGCAGCCAAGAATCGACAGGGCGTAATTCACCCCTCCACTTT
CASSQESTGRNSPLHF
>TRBJ1-1|NA|TRBV7-6|once|12
TGTGCCAGCAGCTCTGGGGGGACTGAAGCTTTCTTT
CASSSGGTEAFF
>TRBJ2-3|NA|TRBV27|once|15
TGTGCCAGCAGTTTATACCAAGGGGGCACAGATACGCAGTATTTT
CASSLYQGGTDTQYF
>TRBJ1-1|NA|TRBV29-1|NA|17
TGCAGCGTCGCCCCCCAGGGTTTGTATTCAACTGCTGATGAAGCTTTCTTT
CSVAPQGLYSTADEAFF
>TRBJ1-1|NA|TRBV4-1|NA|18
TGCGCCAGCAGCCAGAGAACAGGGTCGGGTCTTAGGGACACTGAAGCTTTCTTT
CASSQRTGSGLRDTEAFF
>TRBJ2-7|TRBD1|TRBV7-9|NA|17
TGTGCCAGCAGCGCAGTTGGGACAGGGGTAAGGTCCTACGAGCAGTACTTC
CASSAVGTGVRSYEQYF
>TRBJ2-1|TRBD2|TRBV9|NA|15
TGTGCCAGCAGCGTAGCTCTAGCGGGATACAATGAGCAGTTCTTC
CASSVALAGYNEQFF
>TRBJ2-7|TRBD1|TRBV9|NA|13
TGTGCCAGCAGCGTCAGGACAGGGGCCGAGCAGTACTTC
CASSVRTGAEQYF
>TRBJ1-1|NA|TRBV29-1|NA|10
TGCAGCGCCCAGAGCACTGAAGCTTTCTTT
CSAQSTEAFF
>TRBJ1-5|TRBD1|TRBV6-1|NA|14
TGTGCCAGCAGCGATACAGGGGGGTGGCCGCCCCAGCATTTT
CASSDTGGWPPQHF
>TRBJ1-1|NA|TRBV5-4|NA|16
TGTGCCAGCAGCAAAGCCCCGGGACCTAAGGACACTGAAGCTTTCTTT
CASSKAPGPKDTEAFF
>TRBJ1-2|TRBD1|TRBV27|NA|17
TGTGCCAGCAGTTTAGCCGGGGACAGGCCGACTAACTATGGCTACACCTTC
CASSLAGDRPTNYGYTF
>TRBJ2-2|TRBD1|TRBV6-4|NA|13
TGTGCCAGCAGCGACAGGGACACCGGGGAGCTGTTTTTT
CASSDRDTGELFF
>TRBJ2-5|TRBD2|TRBV7-2|NA|18
TGTGCCAGCAGCCCCCCCCCTAGCGGGAGGGCCATAGGGAGGGCCCAGTACTTC
CASSPPPSGRAIGRAQYF
>TRBJ2-3|NA|TRBV5-8|NA|16
TGTGCCAGCAGCGCCGGACAGGGAGGGAGCACAGATACGCAGTATTTT
CASSAGQGGSTDTQYF
>TRBJ1-5|NA|TRBV5-5|few|15
TGTGCCAGCAGCTTATGGACGGGGAGTAATCAGCCCCAGCATTTT
CASSLWTGSNQPQHF
>TRBJ2-1|TRBD1|TRBV7-6|NA|14
TGTGCCAGCAGTAGGGGACAGGGATATTGGGAGCAGTTCTTC
CASSRGQGYWEQFF
>TRBJ2-5|TRBD2|TRBV29-1|NA|17
TGCAGCGTTGTGGAAATTGGACTAGCGGGAGGCCAAGAGACCCAGTACTTC
CSVVEIGLAGGQETQYF
>TRBJ1-2|TRBD1|TRBV7-9|NA|13
TGTGCCAGCAGAAACGGGACAGACTATGGCTACACCTTC
CASRNGTDYGYTF
>TRBJ2-1|NA|TRBV9|NA|14
TGTGCCAGCAGCGTCGGGTGGGGTGCTGGTGAGCAGTTCTTC
CASSVGWGAGEQFF
>TRBJ1-5|TRBD1|TRBV6-5|NA|15
TGTGCCAGCAGTTATGGGACAGGGGTTAATCAGCCCCAGCATTTT
CASSYGTGVNQPQHF
>TRBJ1-5|TRBD1|TRBV30|NA|14
TGTGCCTGGAGTCAGGGGGTCGGCAATCAGCCCCAGCATTTT
CAWSQGVGNQPQHF
>TRBJ2-2|NA|TRBV6-6|NA|15
TGTGCCAGCAGTTTCGGGGCCATCAGCACCGGGGAGCTGTTTTTT
CASSFGAISTGELFF
>TRBJ2-1|TRBD1|TRBV7-2|NA|16
TGTGCCAGCAGCTATCCCCGGGACAGGGGGTCCAATGAGCAGTTCTTC
CASSYPRDRGSNEQFF
>TRBJ1-1|NA|TRBV7-9|NA|11
TGTGCCAGCAGCCTAGGGACTGAAGCTTTCTTT
CASSLGTEAFF
>TRBJ2-7|TRBD1|TRBV7-6|NA|16
TGTGCCAGCAGTGCTATGGCGGGACAGGGTATGCACGAGCAGTACTTC
CASSAMAGQGMHEQYF
>TRBJ2-3|NA|TRBV27|NA|15
TGTGCCAGCAGTTTAAGTGCGCAGACCCCAGATACGCAGTATTTT
CASSLSAQTPDTQYF
>TRBJ1-6|NA|TRBV4-1|few|15
TGCGCCAGCAGCCACCGGCAGGGGAATAATTCACCCCTCCACTTT
CASSHRQGNNSPLHF
>TRBJ1-2|NA|TRBV19|NA|11
TGTGCCAGTAGTTGGGCTCGGGGCTACACCTTC
CASSWARGYTF
>TRBJ1-5|TRBD1|TRBV18|NA|14
TGTGCCAGCTCGCCGGGACAGGGGAGTCAGCCCCAGCATTTT
CASSPGQGSQPQHF
>TRBJ2-7|NA|TRBV29-1|once|14
TGCAGCGTTGTTTCGGGATTCGGGACCTACGAGCAGTACTTC
CSVVSGFGTYEQYF
>TRBJ2-2|NA|TRBV27|NA|16
TGTGCCAGCAGTTACTACAGGGTAGGGGGATCCGGGGAGCTGTTTTTT
CASSYYRVGGSGELFF
>TRBJ1-1|TRBD1|TRBV6-5|NA|16
TGTGCCAGCAGTTACGATGTGAGGGGGCGGAACACTGAAGCTTTCTTT
CASSYDVRGRNTEAFF
>TRBJ2-1|NA|TRBV4-1|NA|13
TGCGCCAGCAGCCAAGAAGTAGTTGCTGAGCAGTTCTTC
CASSQEVVAEQFF
>TRBJ1-2|NA|TRBV4-1|NA|14
TGCGCCAGCAGCCTGGGTACGGGGAACTATGGCTACACCTTC
CASSLGTGNYGYTF